The 22 T cell receptor beta chains below come from one sample, sequenced in a study of shared clonotypes between healthy human individuals. Sequenced by immunoSEQ multiplex PCR; TCRdb stores in-frame clones only, minus some. The table includes 650,000 to 700,000 clones, about nine tenths detected once. Input material: memory CD8+ T cells from PBMCs. Documented subset: CD45RO+ cells pooled with CCR7-negative TemRA cells. Source of these receptors: a man aged 18 to 35 in good health. Some clones in this sample may be carry-over from other donors' samples.

The chain links TRBV27 to TRBJ2-7; 11 bases align to TRBD1. CDR3 size: 16 residues. From germline, CDR1 is MNHEY and CDR2 SMNVEV (reference sequence). V lost 4 bases and J lost 3; bases outside the gene matches: 8. The CDR3 DNA is TGTGCCAGCAGTTCCCTGCCCGGGACAGGGGGCTACGAGCAGTACTTC. It translates to CASSSLPGTGGYEQYF.

This clone was recorded once. The CDR3 loop is CASSFGGNEQYF. CDR3 coding DNA: TGTGCCAGCAGCTTTGGGGGCAACGAGCAGTACTTC. The genes are TRBV11-3 and TRBJ2-7; tentative D call: TRBD1 (6 bases). The CDR3 extends over 12 amino acids. CDR1 SGHNT and CDR2 YENEEA come from the germline V gene. With 3 bases removed from V and 5 bases from J, the gap between germline ends came to 8 bases.

This chain connects TRBV29-1 to TRBJ1-2, with a possible D match to TRBD1 (5 bases). Germline V lookup: CDR1 SQVTM, CDR2 ANQGSEA. The CDR3 totals 14 residues. V lost 0 bases and J lost 5, with 13 bases in between. CDR3 in DNA: TGCAGCGTTGAAGATCACGGGGCAGAGTATGGCTACACCTTC. The encoded protein is CSVEDHGAEYGYTF.

The rearrangement uses TRBV7-9 and TRBJ1-2; maybe TRBD1 (5 bases). Deletions cut 7 bases from V and 7 bases from J, with 19 bases between. The germline V gene encodes CDR1 SEHNR and CDR2 FQNEAQ (reference sequence). The CDR3 sequence is 14 residues long. CDR3 residues: CASTPPGPGGGYTF. The DNA for the CDR3 is TGTGCCAGCACCCCTCCGGGGCCTGGGGGTGGCTACACCTTC.

The V call is TRBV19, the J call TRBJ2-7, with 7 bases aligning to TRBD1. V trimming: 9 bases; J trimming: 2 bases; junction bases outside the gene matches: 4. From germline, CDR1 is LNHDA and CDR2 SQIVND (reference sequence). The CDR3 length is 12 residues. CDR3 bases: TGTGCCAGCCGGGACAGCCCCTACGAGCAGTACTTC. Translating gives CASRDSPYEQYF.

This clone has just one count. CDR3 amino acids: CASSASLAAYTDTQYF. CDR3 in DNA: TGTGCCAGCTCAGCAAGTCTAGCGGCTTACACAGATACGCAGTATTTT. The chain links TRBV18 to TRBJ2-3; TRBD2 matches at 7 bases. V gave up 5 bases and J gave up 2 bases; unmatched junction bases: 10. Germline V lookup: CDR1 KGHSH, CDR2 LQKENI. CDR3 length equals 16 residues.

The chain is built from TRBV9 and TRBJ2-2; D is undetermined. V was cut by 3 bases and J by 7 bases, with 13 bases left in between. Germline CDR1 and CDR2: SGDLS and YYNGEE. CDR3 length: 14 residues. CDR3: CASSAVLGYGELFF. CDR3 bases: TGTGCCAGCAGCGCCGTTTTGGGGTACGGGGAGCTGTTTTTT.

J is TRBJ2-1 and V is TRBV9, with no clear D. The CDR3 is 15 residues long. The germline V gene has CDR1 SGDLS and CDR2 YYNGEE. Trimming shortened V by 5 bases and J by 0 bases, and 12 bases separated the two germline ends. The CDR3 reads CASSGQASSYNEQFF. The CDR3 coding sequence is TGTGCCAGCAGTGGCCAGGCCAGCTCCTACAATGAGCAGTTCTTC.

The chain couples TRBV9 to TRBJ2-1; the match to TRBD2 covers 7 bases. This CDR3 is built from 14 residues. Looked up from germline, CDR1 is SGDLS and CDR2 is YYNGEE. With 6 bases clipped from V and 5 bases from J, the junction kept 8 bases outside the gene matches. CDR3 region: CASTLEAGDNEQFF. The CDR3 DNA reads TGTGCCAGCACCCTGGAGGCGGGAGACAATGAGCAGTTCTTC.

This clone was counted only a few times. The V call is TRBV25-1, the J call TRBJ1-4; the match to TRBD1 covers 8 bases. Unmatched junction bases numbered 7, after V lost 2 bases and J lost 8 bases. CDR1 MGHDK and CDR2 SYGVNS come from the germline V gene. The CDR3 loop spans 15 amino acids. CDR3 sequence reads: CASSELRGLREKLFF. CDR3 nucleotides: TGTGCCAGCAGTGAACTCAGGGGGCTTCGGGAAAAACTGTTTTTT.

This clone was observed a single time. The chain couples TRBV6-1 to TRBJ1-5, with D tentatively TRBD1 (6 bases). The germline V and J ends were trimmed by 10 bases and 0 bases, with 13 bases remaining between them. The germline V gene has CDR1 MNHNS and CDR2 SASEGT. The CDR3 covers 14 residues. The CDR3 region has the DNA TGTGCCACAGGGGTGGATTATAGCAATCAGCCCCAGCATTTT. It yields the protein CATGVDYSNQPQHF.

In the case of this clone: A read error may account for a junction end that differs from germline. The chain employs TRBV18 and TRBJ2-2; a possible D gene is TRBD1 (5 bases). This CDR3 spans 17 amino acids. Germline CDR1 and CDR2: KGHSH and LQKENI. For the CDR3, the DNA is TGTGCCAGCTCACCCTTCAACGGCCTAGGGGAAACCGGCGAGCTGTTTTTT. Translation: CASSPFNGLGETGELFF.

This clone was observed a single time. The rearrangement joins TRBV27 to TRBJ2-5, with 8 nucleotides matching TRBD1. J lost 1 base, V lost 5 bases, and 12 bases had no gene match. This CDR3 has 17 residues. The germline V gene has CDR1 MNHEY and CDR2 SMNVEV (reference sequence). The CDR3 DNA reads as TGTGCCAGCAGTCGGGCAGGGGGCCCCTTTTCCCAAGAGACCCAGTACTTC. It specifies CASSRAGGPFSQETQYF.

About this clone itself: Other DNA sequences in the sample encode the same CDR3. The genes are TRBV19 and TRBJ2-1, with 9 positions matching TRBD2. The CDR3 length is 15 residues. The ends lost 1 base at V and 2 bases at J; junction bases unmatched: 0. From germline, CDR1 is LNHDA and CDR2 SQIVND (reference sequence). This chain's CDR3 is CASSIASGTYNEQFF. CDR3 nucleotides: TGTGCCAGTAGTATAGCTAGCGGGACCTACAATGAGCAGTTCTTC.

The sample holds one count of this clone. The chain has TRBV27 and TRBJ2-2; the D gene is possibly TRBD2 (6 bases). The CDR3 totals 15 residues. The V end lost 3 bases, the J end lost 5 bases, and 13 bases lay between the germline ends. Per the germline V gene, CDR1 is MNHEY and CDR2 is SMNVEV (reference sequence). The CDR3 region is CASSFGGPKTGELFF. The CDR3 nucleotides are TGTGCCAGCAGTTTCGGGGGTCCCAAAACCGGGGAGCTGTTTTTT.

The chain uses TRBV9 and TRBJ1-1; 8 nucleotides line up with TRBD1. The V segment lost 0 bases and the J segment 0 bases; nucleotides outside the gene matches: 4. This CDR3 is built from 16 residues. The V gene's germline CDR1 is SGDLS and CDR2 YYNGEE. For the CDR3, the DNA is TGTGCCAGCAGCGTAGCCGGGACAGGTATGAACACTGAAGCTTTCTTT. Its protein product is CASSVAGTGMNTEAFF.

The rearrangement joins TRBV6-5 to TRBJ1-1; D is unclear. Germline-derived CDR1 and CDR2 are MNHEY and SVGAGI. Trimming cost V 2 bases and J 7 bases, with 17 bases left between them. This CDR3 comprises 15 residues. DNA of the CDR3: TGTGCCAGCAGTTACGGTGAGGGAGCGGGAGTTGAAGCTTTCTTT. Translation: CASSYGEGAGVEAFF.

The chain is built from TRBV11-2 and TRBJ2-7, with D possibly TRBD2 on 5 matching bases. Germline CDR1 and CDR2: SGHAT and FQNNGV. The CDR3 totals 12 residues. V lost 4 bases and J lost 3, with 7 bases in between. The CDR3 spells CASSWAGYEQYF. CDR3 sequence (DNA): TGTGCCAGCAGCTGGGCGGGCTACGAGCAGTACTTC.

This chain links TRBV29-1 with TRBJ2-6, with 10 bases aligning to TRBD2. CDR1 is SQVTM and CDR2 is ANQGSEA in the germline V gene. V was pared by 5 bases and J by 1 base, with 11 bases of the junction left unmatched. The CDR3 has 18 residues. CDR3 nucleotides: TGCAGCGTTCCTTGGGCAGGAGCGGGAGGGTCTGGGGCCAACGTCCTGACTTTC. As protein: CSVPWAGAGGSGANVLTF.

The chain combines TRBV7-9 with TRBJ2-3; no definite D call. The CDR3 runs 15 residues. Germline CDR1 is SEHNR and CDR2 is FQNEAQ (reference sequence). With 2 bases removed from V and 4 bases from J, the gap between germline ends came to 13 bases. This CDR3 reads CASSLTDARPDTQYF. CDR3 nucleotide sequence: TGTGCCAGCAGCTTAACGGACGCCAGGCCAGATACGCAGTATTTT.

This chain uses TRBV27 with TRBJ2-5, with D possibly TRBD2 on 7 matching bases. The CDR3 totals 12 residues. Germline V lookup: CDR1 MNHEY, CDR2 SMNVEV (reference sequence). V gave up 8 bases and J gave up 1 base, with 8 bases separating them. The CDR3 here is CASRGAQETQYF. Here the CDR3 DNA reads TGTGCCAGCCGGGGGGCCCAAGAGACCCAGTACTTC.

J is TRBJ1-5 and V is TRBV10-3; D perhaps matches TRBD1 (5 bases). Germline CDR1 and CDR2: ENHRY and SYGVKD. The CDR3 has 13 amino acids. The V gene lost 8 bases and the J gene lost 2 bases, with 10 bases spanning the gap. As DNA, the CDR3 is TGTGCCATCTCGGGGGGTCGCAATCAGCCCCAGCATTTT. Residues: CAISGGRNQPQHF.